Shown below are 3 T cell receptor beta chains from a single sample sequenced in a study of T cells in women clearing cervical HPV infection (dated by TCRdb to the late 2010s). The library was built by means of the immunoSEQ multiplex PCR assay. What TCRdb holds here is the immuneACCESS table cut down to in-frame rearrangements. Part of the clones is not present; checked against another copy, under half of the missing clones reflect an unresolved V gene, and the others are unexplained. The sample table records about 22,000 clones. Of the sample, 3% to 4% falls within the top ten clones. Sequences were obtained from blood buffy coat. The source of these receptors is a woman aged 18 to 75 with a cervical HPV16 infection that either progressed to CIN3+ or cleared (not recorded which).

A remark on this clone: The read stops 3 residues short of the end of the CDR3; the missing end is completed from the germline J gene. The gene calls are TRBV19 and TRBJ1-1; no reliable D call. Deletions cut 5 bases from V and 3 bases from J, with 16 bases between. CDR3 length: 15 amino acids. Germline values: CDR1 LNHDA, CDR2 SQIVND (reference sequence). CDR3 sequence: CASSPQVARDTEAFF. The sequenced CDR3 bases are TGTGCCAGTAGTCCCCAGGTGGCGCGGGACACTGAA.

On this clone: The CDR3 end lies 3 residues beyond the end of the read and is filled in from the germline J gene. This chain connects TRBV30 to TRBJ1-5, with D uncertain. CDR3 length: 13 amino acids. The ends were cut back, 0 bases at V and 3 bases at J, with 6 bases in the middle. Germline V lookup: CDR1 GTSNPN, CDR2 SVGIG (reference sequence). The CDR3 sequence is CAWSVADNQPQHF. Partial CDR3 DNA: TGTGCCTGGAGTGTGGCCGACAATCAGCCC.

As concerns this clone: The CDR3 end is not reached by the read, which stops 3 residues before it; the germline J gene fills it in. The chain has TRBV4-1 and TRBJ1-3; D gene unclear. Per germline, CDR1 MGHRA and CDR2 YSYEKL. The CDR3 totals 16 residues. Deletions cut 1 base from V and 2 bases from J, with 12 bases between. The CDR3 sequence is CASSQGLGETGNTIYF. The CDR3 bases that were read are TGCGCCAGCAGCCAAGGGCTGGGCGAAACTGGAAACACC.